Presented here are 28 T cell receptor beta chains from one specimen sequenced in a study of T-cell reconstitution after alpha-beta-depleted transplantation in children. The library targeted TCRbeta and was prepared with unique molecular identifiers. TCRdb reprocessed the PCR reads with MiXCR, giving one entry per CDR3 protein. The table lists approximately 250,000 distinct CDR3 sequences, around 8.9% of them singletons, with about 5% in the top ten. The sample here was PBMCs from the stem cell graft donor, taken from the stem cell graft. The receptors derive from a human donor who donated a stem cell graft to a child with SCID.

This clonotype came up many times. The rearrangement uses TRBV20-1 and TRBJ1-1; D uncertain. CDR1 and CDR2 from the germline V gene are DFQATT and SNEGSKA (reference sequence). CDR3 size: 13 residues. The germline V and J ends were trimmed by 4 bases and 4 bases, with 13 bases remaining between them. CDR3 sequence (DNA): TGCAGTGCTACAGGACCGTTCGGCACTGAAGCTTTCTTT. It specifies CSATGPFGTEAFF.

This clonotype was detected many times. The chain joins TRBV29-1 to TRBJ2-2; TRBD1 agrees at 8 bases. The V gene end was trimmed by 3 bases and the J gene end by 1 base; junction bases not matched to a gene: 7. CDR3 length: 16 amino acids. Germline V gene data show CDR1 as SQVTM and CDR2 as ANQGSEA. CDR3 DNA sequence: TGCAGCGTTGAGCATACAGGGGGGAAGAACACCGGGGAGCTGTTTTTT. It specifies CSVEHTGGKNTGELFF.

This clonotype showed up many times. This chain joins TRBV28 and TRBJ1-1, with a weak D call TRBD1 (5 bases). The CDR3 runs to 11 residues. V dropped 7 bases and J dropped 5 bases, with 8 bases sitting between them. CDR1 and CDR2 from the germline V gene are MDHEN and SYDVKM. The CDR3 nucleotides are TGTGCCAGCATCCGGGGGACTGAAGCTTTCTTT. Its protein is CASIRGTEAFF.

This clonotype has ten or more counts. The chain combines TRBV7-2 with TRBJ1-1; D remains unclear. The germline V and J ends were trimmed by 3 bases and 2 bases, with 10 bases remaining between them. The germline CDR1 and CDR2 sequences are SGHTA and FQGNSA. The CDR3 totals 14 residues. DNA for the CDR3: TGTGCCAGCAGCTTTCCTCCGGGAAACACTGAAGCTTTCTTT. The encoded protein is CASSFPPGNTEAFF.

There are many counts of this clonotype. V is TRBV7-2 and J is TRBJ2-1, with a tentative D call TRBD2 (7 bases). Per germline, CDR1 SGHTA and CDR2 FQGNSA. The CDR3 is 15 amino acids. V was shortened by 1 base and J by 8 bases, with 15 bases between the two germline ends. In nucleotides, the CDR3 is TGTGCCAGCAGCTTAGGGCGGGGGCGGGTGTATGAGCAGTTCTTC. Its translation: CASSLGRGRVYEQFF.

At least ten counts were recorded for this clonotype. V usage is TRBV7-3 and J usage is TRBJ1-2, with TRBD1 as a possible D gene (6 bases). Trimming took 5 bases from V and 4 from J, leaving 14 bases between them. Germline-derived CDR1 and CDR2 are SGHTA and FQGTGA. The CDR3 runs to 14 residues. The CDR3 is CASSLLGGAYGYTF. Written as DNA, the CDR3 is TGTGCCAGCAGCCTCCTTGGGGGGGCCTATGGCTACACCTTC.

The gene calls are TRBV14 and TRBJ2-2, with D unclear. This CDR3 is 15 amino acids long. Germline values: CDR1 SGHDN, CDR2 FVKESK. Trimming cost V 1 base and J 3 bases, with 9 bases left between them. CDR3 loop: CASSQGRYYTGELFF. The CDR3 region has the DNA TGTGCCAGCAGCCAAGGAAGGTACTACACCGGGGAGCTGTTTTTT.

This clonotype was counted only a few times. The chain has TRBV7-2 and TRBJ1-2; D perhaps matches TRBD1 (5 bases). V lost 6 bases to trimming and J lost 3 bases, with 20 bases between them. The germline V gene has CDR1 SGHTA and CDR2 FQGNSA. The CDR3 consists of 16 residues. The CDR3 nucleotides are TGTGCCAGCAGTTTAACGGGGCGGAGTAGCGACTATGGCTACACCTTC. Amino acids: CASSLTGRSSDYGYTF.

Ten or more counts support this clonotype. The chain carries TRBV7-2 and TRBJ2-3; 7 bases agree with TRBD1. CDR1 SGHTA and CDR2 FQGNSA come from the germline V gene. The CDR3 spans 14 residues. The trim removed 6 bases at V and 4 bases at J, leaving 7 bases unmatched. The CDR3 sequence: CASRPRGGADTQYF. In nucleotides, the CDR3 is TGTGCCAGCAGACCAAGAGGGGGCGCAGATACGCAGTATTTT.

This clonotype was detected many times. The chain joins TRBV5-1 to TRBJ1-1, with no clear D. Germline V gives CDR1 SGHRS, CDR2 YFSETQ. CDR3 length: 14 residues. The V gene lost 7 bases and the J gene lost 3 bases, with 16 bases spanning the gap. Here the CDR3 DNA reads TGCGCCAGCTTTCTTACCGGGAGTGACACTGAAGCTTTCTTT. Residues: CASFLTGSDTEAFF.

The table lists this clonotype with many counts. This chain links TRBV5-5 with TRBJ1-2; perhaps TRBD1 as D (6 bases). The ends were cut back, 6 bases at V and 6 bases at J, with 15 bases in the middle. Germline V gene data show CDR1 as SGHKS and CDR2 as YYEKEE (reference sequence). CDR3 length: 13 amino acids. DNA of the CDR3: TGTGCCAGCAATGGCAGGGGAAAGGATGGCTACACCTTC. It specifies CASNGRGKDGYTF.

This clonotype was seen more than once but under ten times. The chain links TRBV18 to TRBJ1-2; D gene ambiguous. Trimming took 6 bases from V and 8 from J, leaving 16 bases between them. Germline V lookup: CDR1 KGHSH, CDR2 LQKENI. The CDR3 totals 13 residues. CDR3 nucleotide sequence: TGTGCCAGCTCCCACCAACAGAGCGAGGGCTACACCTTC. Amino acids: CASSHQQSEGYTF.

There are many counts of this clonotype. V and J are TRBV28 and TRBJ2-1; D assignment may be TRBD1 or TRBD2 (6 bases each). Germline CDR1 and CDR2: MDHEN and SYDVKM. Trimming pared 3 bases from V and 6 bases from J, leaving 12 bases between. This CDR3 region has 14 residues. CDR3 in DNA: TGTGCCAGCAGTTTGGGGGGACATGGCAATGAGCAGTTCTTC. It yields the protein CASSLGGHGNEQFF.

Many counts were recorded for this clonotype. The rearrangement links TRBV7-8 to TRBJ2-3; 10 nucleotides agree with TRBD1. V was clipped by 11 bases and J by 6 bases; unmatched bases: 11. The CDR3 extends over 14 amino acids. Per germline, CDR1 SGHVS and CDR2 FQNEAQ. In DNA, the CDR3 is TGTGCCGGTTCTCGGGACAGGGGAGGGGATACGCAGTATTTT. Amino acids: CAGSRDRGGDTQYF.

This clonotype was detected many times. The chain uses TRBV5-6 and TRBJ2-1; possible D gene TRBD1, 6 bases. Germline V gene data show CDR1 as SGHDT and CDR2 as YYEEEE. The CDR3 sequence is 13 residues long. V gave up 5 bases and J gave up 7 bases, with 13 bases separating them. CDR3 sequence: CASSPGHLNEQFF. CDR3 coding DNA: TGTGCCAGCAGTCCGGGACACTTGAATGAGCAGTTCTTC. The full variable domain, rest sourced from reference TRBV5-6 and TRBJ2-1, is DAGVTQSPTHLIKTRGQQVTLRCSPKSGHDTVSWYQQALGQGPQFIFQYYEEEERQRGNFPDRFSGHQFPNYSSELNVNALLLGDSALYLCASSPGHLNEQFFGPGTRLTVL.

This clonotype occurred many times. This sequence joins TRBV15 and TRBJ2-5, with D hard to call. V was trimmed by 0 bases and J by 4 bases, leaving 12 bases between them. The CDR3 runs 15 residues. Germline V CDR1 and CDR2: LNHNV, YYDKDF (reference sequence). The CDR3 DNA sequence: TGTGCCACCAGCAGAGATGGGCTAGTGGCAGAGACCCAGTACTTC. This encodes CATSRDGLVAETQYF.

This clonotype was detected only a few times. The V call is TRBV19, the J call TRBJ1-5, with TRBD1 as a possible D gene (5 bases). V was shortened by 10 bases and J by 3 bases, with 16 bases between the two germline ends. This CDR3 has 14 amino acids. Germline V lookup: CDR1 LNHDA, CDR2 SQIVND (reference sequence). CDR3 DNA sequence: TGTGCCACCGGGCGGACACCTTTCAATCAGCCCCAGCATTTT. Protein: CATGRTPFNQPQHF.

This clonotype was detected ten times or more. The genes are TRBV7-9 and TRBJ1-1; TRBD1 aligns across 8 bases. Per germline, CDR1 SEHNR and CDR2 FQNEAQ (reference sequence). V shed 6 bases and J 0 bases; nucleotides not matched to a gene: 9. The CDR3 loop spans 16 amino acids. CDR3 nucleotides: TGTGCCAGCAGTCCCCCGGGGGACAGGTTGAACACTGAAGCTTTCTTT. This encodes CASSPPGDRLNTEAFF. The whole variable domain, remainder taken from reference TRBV7-9 and TRBJ1-1, is DTGVSQNPRHKITKRGQNVTFRCDPISEHNRLYWYRQTLGQGPEFLTYFQNEAQLEKSRLLSDRFSAERPKGSFSTLEIQRTEQGDSAMYLCASSPPGDRLNTEAFFGQGTRLTVV.

This clonotype was counted ten times or more. The chain links TRBV11-2 to TRBJ2-7; no clear D. The CDR3 covers 13 residues. Germline CDR1 and CDR2: SGHAT and FQNNGV. V was clipped by 1 base and J by 3 bases, with 7 bases between them. CDR3 DNA: TGTGCCAGCAGCTTAGGACACCTCTACGAGCAGTACTTC. This translates into CASSLGHLYEQYF. The entire variable domain, with the rest obtained from reference TRBV11-2 and TRBJ2-7, is as follows: EAGVAQSPRYKIIEKRQSVAFWCNPISGHATLYWYQQILGQGPKLLIQFQNNGVVDDSQLPKDRFSAERLKGVDSTLKIQPAKLEDSAVYLCASSLGHLYEQYFGPGTRLTVT.

This clonotype was seen a handful of times. The chain uses TRBV6-1 and TRBJ2-2; possible D gene TRBD2, 6 bases. This CDR3 spans 15 amino acids. Trimming took off 6 bases at V and 0 bases at J, with 11 bases between the two ends. CDR1 and CDR2 from the germline V gene are MNHNS and SASEGT. This CDR3 is CASRGTPPNTGELFF. The CDR3, as DNA: TGTGCCAGCAGGGGGACTCCACCGAACACCGGGGAGCTGTTTTTT.

Many counts were recorded for this clonotype. This chain connects TRBV4-1 to TRBJ1-2, with 8 bases identical to TRBD1. The J segment lost 4 bases and the V segment lost 4 bases, leaving 14 bases of the junction unmatched. CDR3 length: 17 amino acids. CDR1 and CDR2 (germline): MGHRA, YSYEKL. The DNA for the CDR3 is TGCGCCAGCAGCCTACTATCGACAGGGGCTGAGGTCTATGGCTACACCTTC. It yields the protein CASSLLSTGAEVYGYTF.

This clonotype was found a few times. The chain employs TRBV20-1 and TRBJ2-7, with D possibly being TRBD1 (6 bases). Germline CDR1 is DFQATT and CDR2 is SNEGSKA (reference sequence). This CDR3 comprises 15 residues. Trimming cost V 5 bases and J 2 bases, with 19 bases left between them. CDR3 amino acids: CSAFLPTTGTYEQYF. For the CDR3, the DNA is TGCAGTGCTTTCTTGCCGACGACAGGAACCTACGAGCAGTACTTC.

At least ten counts were recorded for this clonotype. The chain links TRBV3-1 to TRBJ2-3, with 8 bases aligning to TRBD2. V trimming: 1 base; J trimming: 2 bases; junction bases outside the gene matches: 2. The CDR3 covers 15 residues. CDR1 is LGHDT and CDR2 is YNNKEL in the germline V gene (reference sequence). This chain's CDR3 is CASSQASGYTDTQYF. The CDR3 DNA follows: TGTGCCAGCAGCCAAGCTAGCGGGTACACAGATACGCAGTATTTT.

In this sample, this clonotype turned up many times. This rearrangement joins TRBV27 to TRBJ2-3; 7 positions agree with TRBD2. The J segment lost 6 bases and the V segment lost 3 bases, leaving 3 bases of the junction unmatched. CDR3 length equals 13 residues. The germline V gene has CDR1 MNHEY and CDR2 SMNVEV (reference sequence). The CDR3 sequence: CASSFGGGDTQYF. DNA for the CDR3: TGTGCCAGCAGTTTTGGGGGAGGGGATACGCAGTATTTT.

This clonotype was seen many times. The chain has TRBV20-1 and TRBJ2-1; tentatively, D is TRBD2 (7 bases). CDR3 length equals 13 residues. V lost 5 bases and J 9 bases, leaving 17 bases between the germline ends. CDR1 and CDR2 (germline): DFQATT, SNEGSKA (reference sequence). CDR3 sequence reads: CSALRLGGAEQFF. For the CDR3, the DNA is TGCAGTGCTCTTCGGTTAGGGGGGGCTGAGCAGTTCTTC.

This clonotype was observed at least ten times. The chain joins TRBV20-1 to TRBJ1-2, with a tentative D call TRBD1 (5 bases). Germline V gives CDR1 DFQATT, CDR2 SNEGSKA (reference sequence). The V end was cut by 0 bases, the J end by 7 bases, with 9 bases between. The CDR3 is 12 residues long. CDR3 sequence reads: CSARDRGVGYTF. DNA for the CDR3: TGCAGTGCTAGAGACCGGGGGGTTGGCTACACCTTC.

J is TRBJ1-5 and V is TRBV28, with D possibly TRBD1 on 5 matching bases. This CDR3 spans 14 amino acids. V lost 8 bases to trimming and J lost 2 bases, with 13 bases between them. Per germline, CDR1 MDHEN and CDR2 SYDVKM. The CDR3 is CASGDGGRNQPQHF. CDR3 sequence (DNA): TGTGCCAGCGGGGACGGGGGTCGCAATCAGCCCCAGCATTTT.

This clonotype showed up many times. The V call is TRBV4-1, the J call TRBJ1-5, with D maybe TRBD1 (6 bases). V was clipped by 4 bases and J by 2 bases, with 15 bases between them. CDR1 is MGHRA and CDR2 is YSYEKL in the germline V gene. This CDR3 contains 16 residues. The CDR3 sequence: CASSLVQGVGNQPQHF. The CDR3 DNA is TGCGCCAGCAGCCTAGTACAGGGAGTGGGCAATCAGCCCCAGCATTTT.